This T cell receptor beta chain was sequenced in a study of blood T cell repertoires in COVID-19 (TCRdb year 2020). Regarding the complete study: The collaborator samples originated in the United States, Italy and Spain and spanned the acute and convalescent phases of COVID-19. Where HLA class I and class II types were available, the types were taken from metadata supplied by the sample provider, not from assay-based typing. The repertoires were released in a freely available public database meant as a resource for research on the immune response to SARS-CoV-2. The samples were drawn from the first 160 participants of the ongoing ImmuneRACE study and from some 1,300 subjects provided by 6 global collaborators. A de-identified subject ID, COVID-19 status, age in years and sex were almost always included in the sample metadata. The prospective study material was composed of cDNA or gDNA derived from T cells, B-cell-depleted T cells, or PBMCs. The dataset comprised deeply sampled blood TCRbeta repertoires from subjects exposed to, actively infected with, or recovered from COVID-19. What the research found in general, with its limitations: Clinical and demographic metadata were provided uncurated, with the amount varying by source and participant.

CDR1 is given as KGHDR and CDR2 as SFDVKD, both from the germline V gene. There are 15 amino acids in the CDR3, from cysteine to phenylalanine inclusive. The sequence is cut down to CDR3 DNA, 45 bases in frame from base 1. V gives up 3 bases and J gives up 7 bases, and the segment between their germline ends measures 15 bases. Collaborating institutions collected whole blood in K2EDTA tubes following their own protocols. Collaborator samples were shipped for TCRbeta analysis as frozen whole blood, isolated PBMCs, or DNA extracted from either sample type. Worth noting for this clone: This clone's antigen is unknown. No much larger clonotype is one base removed from it; base qualities were not supplied.

TCRbeta CDR3 regions were amplified from genomic DNA using the immunoSEQ Assay, a bias-controlled multiplex PCR. Concerning the study's data processing: The number of nucleated cells in each sample was estimated from the amplification of reference gene primers within the assay. Sequence reads were collapsed and filtered to measure the absolute abundance of every unique TCRbeta CDR3 rearrangement. For each sample, productive Simpson clonality was calculated by taking the square root of Simpson's diversity index across productive rearrangements. Not all clones reach the TCRdb copy of this immuneACCESS table, which keeps in-frame sequences only. Checked studies attribute under half of the gap to unresolved V genes and leave the rest unexplained. The DNA gave D and trimming, while V, J and clone size come from that table. The sample data list tens of thousands of clones, and around 92% of these were observed just once. The top ten clones comprise under 7% of the sample.

The sequence came from a man between 45 and 60 years old with active COVID-19. Recombination linked TRBV24-1 to TRBJ2-1, and TRBD1 may be the D gene, going by 5 matching bases. Sample: peripheral blood. The CDR3 is CATSDPRQTTNEQFF. The DNA sequence is given as TGTGCCACCAGTGATCCCCGACAGACAACAAATGAGCAGTTCTTC.